This is a list of T cell receptor beta chains from one sample in a study of T-cell memory formation after mild COVID-19. TCRdb fed the 5' RACE reads into MiXCR, producing one record per CDR3 protein. The repertoire includes around 80,000 distinct CDR3 sequences, 9.5% to 15% of them detected once, and about 40% sits in the top ten. The specimen was PBMCs or a T cell subset sorted from them (not recorded which). These receptors all come from a man between 18 and 35 years old who had mild COVID-19 (a few samples of this study predate the infection). Cell type and time point are not known. Both conserved end residues are part of each CDR3. A D gene is named only where the DNA matches it firmly. Clone sizes are given selectively: once, few, many, or a class where the clone is expanded.

J: TRBJ2-1
V: TRBV29-1
D: -
size: -
DNA: TGCAGCGTTGCTGGGGCAGCGACAGGCGAGCAGTTCTTC
CDR3: CSVAGAATGEQFF

J: TRBJ2-7
V: TRBV9
D: -
size: few
DNA: TGTGCCAGCAGCGTAACCTCCCGGACAGAGTCCTACGAGCAGTACTTC
CDR3: CASSVTSRTESYEQYF

J: TRBJ1-5
V: TRBV10-3
D: -
size: -
DNA: TGTGCCATCAGTGGCCCGGGGAGGCCCCAGCATTTT
CDR3: CAISGPGRPQHF

J: TRBJ2-2
V: TRBV29-1
D: -
size: few
DNA: TGCAGCGTGAAGAGCAGCACCGGGGAGCTGTTTTTT
CDR3: CSVKSSTGELFF

J: TRBJ1-5
V: TRBV12-5
D: -
size: -
DNA: TGTGCTAGTGGTTTGGGCGAAGAGACCCAGCATTTT
CDR3: CASGLGEETQHF

J: TRBJ1-1
V: TRBV4-3
D: -
size: -
DNA: TGCGCCAGCAGCCAAGATGCCAGGATGAACACTGAAGCTTTCTTT
CDR3: CASSQDARMNTEAFF

J: TRBJ2-3
V: TRBV7-8
D: TRBD2
size: few
DNA: TGTGCCAGCAGCTTCCCCCGGGGGGGGGCCAGACCTTCAGATACGCAGTATTTT
CDR3: CASSFPRGGARPSDTQYF

J: TRBJ1-5
V: TRBV28
D: -
size: few
DNA: -
CDR3: CASSSSDRVGHF

J: TRBJ2-7
V: TRBV12-3/TRBV12-4
D: TRBD2
size: few
DNA: TGTGCCAGCAGTCTAGCGGGGGGTCCCTACGAGCAGTACTTC
CDR3: CASSLAGGPYEQYF

J: TRBJ2-2
V: TRBV5-1
D: -
size: few
DNA: TGCGCCAGCAGACACCGGGACACGAACACCGGGGAGCTGTTTTTT
CDR3: CASRHRDTNTGELFF

J: TRBJ2-3
V: TRBV5-1
D: -
size: few
DNA: TGCGCCAGCAGCGGGGGGCGAGATACGCAGTATTTT
CDR3: CASSGGRDTQYF

J: TRBJ2-2
V: TRBV12-3/TRBV12-4
D: TRBD1
size: -
DNA: TGTGCCAGCAGTGTAACCGGGACAGGCGGGGAGCTGTTTTTT
CDR3: CASSVTGTGGELFF

J: TRBJ1-2
V: TRBV28
D: -
size: few
DNA: TGTGCCAGCAGTCCTCAGAGATCCCGGCCCTATGGCTACACCTTC
CDR3: CASSPQRSRPYGYTF

J: TRBJ1-2
V: TRBV6-5
D: TRBD1
size: few
DNA: TGTGCCAGCAGTGGACAGGGATACTATGGCTACACCTTC
CDR3: CASSGQGYYGYTF

J: TRBJ2-2
V: TRBV5-1
D: -
size: -
DNA: TGCGCCAGCAGCTTGACCCATCCCGGGGAGCTGTTTTTT
CDR3: CASSLTHPGELFF

J: TRBJ1-6
V: TRBV28
D: -
size: -
DNA: TGTGCCAGCAGCCCGTACCCGCTCTCCTATAATTCACCCCTCCACTTT
CDR3: CASSPYPLSYNSPLHF

J: TRBJ1-2
V: TRBV4-1
D: -
size: once
DNA: TGCGCCAGCAGCCAAGAGGAGAATAGGTCCCATGGCTACACCTTC
CDR3: CASSQEENRSHGYTF

J: TRBJ2-5
V: TRBV11-2
D: TRBD2
size: -
DNA: TGTGCCAGCAGCCCTACTAGCGGGGGGCAAGAGACCCAGTACTTC
CDR3: CASSPTSGGQETQYF

J: TRBJ1-6
V: TRBV7-2
D: TRBD1
size: -
DNA: TGTGCCAGCAGCTCAGGGACAGGGGCGCCGGGGTTTAATTCACCCCTCCACTTT
CDR3: CASSSGTGAPGFNSPLHF

J: TRBJ2-7
V: TRBV4-3
D: -
size: -
DNA: TGCGCCAGCAGCCCCGGTTCAGGGGACTCCTACGAGCAGTACTTC
CDR3: CASSPGSGDSYEQYF

J: TRBJ1-2
V: TRBV6-5
D: TRBD1
size: few
DNA: TGTGCCAGCAGTTTACAGGGGACGAAAGGCTACACCTTC
CDR3: CASSLQGTKGYTF

J: TRBJ1-1
V: TRBV24-1
D: -
size: many
DNA: TGTGCCACCAGCCAGGGTGAAGTGACTGAAGCTTTCTTT
CDR3: CATSQGEVTEAFF

J: TRBJ2-1
V: TRBV5-4
D: TRBD2
size: few
DNA: TGTGCCAGCAGCTTTCCCAGCGGGGAGTCCTACAATGAGCAGTTCTTC
CDR3: CASSFPSGESYNEQFF

J: TRBJ2-5
V: TRBV7-3
D: TRBD2
size: -
DNA: TGTGCCAGCAGCTCCTTTGGGGGGGGCCAAGAGACCCAGTACTTC
CDR3: CASSSFGGGQETQYF

J: TRBJ2-7
V: TRBV6-2/TRBV6-3
D: -
size: many
DNA: TGTGCCAGCAGTTACCTTGGACCGATTTCCTACGAGCAGTACTTC
CDR3: CASSYLGPISYEQYF

J: TRBJ2-3
V: TRBV20-1
D: -
size: few
DNA: TGCAGTGCTAGAGGCAGGCGAACGACTAGGGGGACCATAGATACGCAGTATTTT
CDR3: CSARGRRTTRGTIDTQYF

J: TRBJ2-3
V: TRBV29-1
D: -
size: few
DNA: TGCAGCGTTGGTGGGGGGACAGCAGGGAGGTCAGATACGCAGTATTTT
CDR3: CSVGGGTAGRSDTQYF